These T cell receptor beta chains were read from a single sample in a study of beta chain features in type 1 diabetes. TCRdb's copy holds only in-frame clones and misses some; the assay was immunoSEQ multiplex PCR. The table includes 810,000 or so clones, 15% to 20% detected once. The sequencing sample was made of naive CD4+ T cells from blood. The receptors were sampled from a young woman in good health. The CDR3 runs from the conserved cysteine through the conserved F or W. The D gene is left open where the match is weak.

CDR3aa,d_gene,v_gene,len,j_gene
CASSLGLAGPSYNEQFF,TRBD2,TRBV7-9,17,TRBJ2-1
CASSQVGHQPQHF,-,TRBV4-1,13,TRBJ1-5
CASSLRRQGRNEQYF,-,TRBV7-9,15,TRBJ2-7
CASSRGYLGGGYTF,-,TRBV14,14,TRBJ1-2
CASRISGRTTDTQYF,TRBD2,TRBV6-4,15,TRBJ2-3
CASSLRGQNYGYTF,-,TRBV7-9,14,TRBJ1-2
CAWSPSTGSGSGISNQPQHF,-,TRBV30,20,TRBJ1-5
CASSPGGTTDTQYF,-,TRBV7-9,14,TRBJ2-3
CASSLLPRLPGYTF,-,TRBV7-9,14,TRBJ1-2
CASSTLGGVIYNEQFF,TRBD2,TRBV19,16,TRBJ2-1
CASSLSLAGAYEQYF,TRBD2,TRBV27,15,TRBJ2-7
CASSEGGQTDTQYF,TRBD1,TRBV10-1,14,TRBJ2-3
CASSLEGGEKLFF,-,TRBV5-1,13,TRBJ1-4
CASSVLGHSNQPQHF,-,TRBV9,15,TRBJ1-5
CASSIGPGPDTQYF,-,TRBV5-5,14,TRBJ2-3
CSAWTGVASYF,TRBD1,TRBV20-1,11,TRBJ2-7
CASSSSIGSGDVKTQYF,-,TRBV7-9,17,TRBJ2-5
CASSVWTDDEKLFF,-,TRBV2,14,TRBJ1-4
CASTRAAGEYEQFF,-,TRBV7-9,14,TRBJ2-1
CSVVVLSSGGTKNIQYF,TRBD2,TRBV29-1,17,TRBJ2-4
CASSVKQGQETQYF,TRBD1,TRBV9,14,TRBJ2-5
CASGAQVGMSSYNSPLHF,-,TRBV2,18,TRBJ1-6
CASSLTAGEGHGQFF,TRBD2,TRBV5-1,15,TRBJ2-1
CATRGHLSGNTIYF,-,TRBV7-2,14,TRBJ1-3
CASSLEGASYTEAFF,-,TRBV11-2,15,TRBJ1-1
CATTGSGYEQYF,-,TRBV2,12,TRBJ2-7
CASSRRDSGANVLTF,-,TRBV18,15,TRBJ2-6
CAISRAGGPGTGELFF,TRBD2,TRBV10-3,16,TRBJ2-2
CSVAGTVDNEQFF,-,TRBV29-1,13,TRBJ2-1
CASSLGTLSSYNEQFF,-,TRBV21-1,16,TRBJ2-1
CASSPTAGEQPQHF,-,TRBV18,14,TRBJ1-5
CASSPVGASYNEQFF,-,TRBV18,15,TRBJ2-1
CASRDRGTEAFF,TRBD1,TRBV28,12,TRBJ1-1
CASSTRRLNTEAFF,-,TRBV6-7,14,TRBJ1-1
CASGTHSGAFNEQFF,-,TRBV11-1,15,TRBJ2-1
CASTIRDLKHNEQFF,-,TRBV7-9,15,TRBJ2-1
CASRWSGKETQYF,-,TRBV2,13,TRBJ2-5
CASRTAGGYGYTF,TRBD1,TRBV6-5,13,TRBJ1-2
CASSNGRVSYGYTF,-,TRBV7-2,14,TRBJ1-2
CASSLRPQTSGRRETQYF,TRBD2,TRBV7-9,18,TRBJ2-5
CASTGRDYEQYF,-,TRBV5-5,12,TRBJ2-7
CATTSGYGYTF,-,TRBV28,11,TRBJ1-2
CASSLRGLAKNIQYF,-,TRBV21-1,15,TRBJ2-4
CASSVFGTSGILFF,TRBD2,TRBV9,14,TRBJ2-7
CASSLMGGSGTQYF,-,TRBV7-3,14,TRBJ2-5
CASSFAGTKTGELFF,-,TRBV19,15,TRBJ2-2
CASSHSTGLGEKLFF,-,TRBV4-2,15,TRBJ1-4
CASGDRVGFTDTQYF,TRBD1,TRBV7-2,15,TRBJ2-3
CASSFTSGWEQYF,-,TRBV27,13,TRBJ2-7